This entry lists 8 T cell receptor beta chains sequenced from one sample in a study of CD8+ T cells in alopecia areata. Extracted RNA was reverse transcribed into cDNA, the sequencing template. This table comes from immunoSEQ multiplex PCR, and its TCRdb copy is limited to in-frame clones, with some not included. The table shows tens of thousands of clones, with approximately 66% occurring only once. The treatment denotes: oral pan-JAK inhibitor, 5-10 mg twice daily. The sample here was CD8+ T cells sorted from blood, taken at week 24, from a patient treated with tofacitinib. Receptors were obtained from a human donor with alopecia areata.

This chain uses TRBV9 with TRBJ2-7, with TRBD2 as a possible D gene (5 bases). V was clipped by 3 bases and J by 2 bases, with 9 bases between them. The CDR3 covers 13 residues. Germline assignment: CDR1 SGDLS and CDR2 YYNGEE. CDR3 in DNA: TGTGCCAGCAGCGGTCCCGGGACCTACGAGCAGTACTTC. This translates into CASSGPGTYEQYF.

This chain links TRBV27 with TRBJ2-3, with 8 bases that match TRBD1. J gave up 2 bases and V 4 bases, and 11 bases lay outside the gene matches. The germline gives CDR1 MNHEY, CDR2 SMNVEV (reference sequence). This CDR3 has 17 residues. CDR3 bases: TGTGCCAGCAGTTCATTGCGCCGGGACAGGAACACAGATACGCAGTATTTT. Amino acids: CASSSLRRDRNTDTQYF.

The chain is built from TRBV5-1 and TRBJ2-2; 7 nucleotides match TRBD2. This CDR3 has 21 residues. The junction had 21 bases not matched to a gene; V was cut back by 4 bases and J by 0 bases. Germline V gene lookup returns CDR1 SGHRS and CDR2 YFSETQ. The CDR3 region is CASSPRFSSGVRTANTGELFF. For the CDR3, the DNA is TGCGCCAGCAGCCCCCGGTTTTCAAGCGGGGTGAGAACCGCGAACACCGGGGAGCTGTTTTTT. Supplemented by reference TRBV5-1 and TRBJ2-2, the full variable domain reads KAGVTQTPRYLIKTRGQQVTLSCSPISGHRSVSWYQQTPGQGLQFLFEYFSETQRNKGNFPGRFSGRQFSNSRSEMNVSTLELGDSALYLCASSPRFSSGVRTANTGELFFGEGSRLTVL.

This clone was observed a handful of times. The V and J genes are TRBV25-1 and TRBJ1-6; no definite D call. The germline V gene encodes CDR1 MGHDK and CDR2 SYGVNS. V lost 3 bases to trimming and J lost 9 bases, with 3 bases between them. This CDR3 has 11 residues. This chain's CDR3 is CASSDGSPLHF. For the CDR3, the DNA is TGTGCCAGCAGTGACGGTTCACCCCTCCACTTT.

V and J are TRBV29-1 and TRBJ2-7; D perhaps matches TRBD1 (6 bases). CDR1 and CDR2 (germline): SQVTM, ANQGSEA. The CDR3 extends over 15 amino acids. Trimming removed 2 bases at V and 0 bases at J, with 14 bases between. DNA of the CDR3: TGCAGCGTTGAATCCCACAGGGATGGCTCCTACGAGCAGTACTTC. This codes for CSVESHRDGSYEQYF.

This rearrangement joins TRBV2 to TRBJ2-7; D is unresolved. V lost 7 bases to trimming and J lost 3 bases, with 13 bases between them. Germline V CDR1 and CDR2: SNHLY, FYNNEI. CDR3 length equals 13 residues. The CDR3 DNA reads TGTGCCAGCAACGGAATCCTGAACTACGAGCAGTACTTC. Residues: CASNGILNYEQYF.

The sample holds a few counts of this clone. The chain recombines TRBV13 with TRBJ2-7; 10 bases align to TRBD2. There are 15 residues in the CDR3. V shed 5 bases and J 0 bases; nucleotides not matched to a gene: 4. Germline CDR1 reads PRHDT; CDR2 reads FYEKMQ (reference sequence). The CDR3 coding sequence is TGTGCCAGCAGCCCGGGACTAGCGTACTCCTACGAGCAGTACTTC. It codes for CASSPGLAYSYEQYF.

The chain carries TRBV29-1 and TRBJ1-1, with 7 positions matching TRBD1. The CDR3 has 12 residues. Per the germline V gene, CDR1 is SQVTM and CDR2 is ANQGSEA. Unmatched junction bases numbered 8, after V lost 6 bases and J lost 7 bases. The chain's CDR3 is CSVLGQHVEAFF. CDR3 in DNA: TGCAGCGTCCTGGGACAGCACGTTGAAGCTTTCTTT.